Presented here are 24 T cell receptor beta chains from one specimen sequenced in a study of control samples from healthy donors and cancer patients. The method was immunoSEQ multiplex PCR; TCRdb's version includes in-frame clones alone and lacks a portion of them. The profile covers tens of thousands of clones, with 93% appearing a single time and nearly 1.5% taken by the ten largest. Source material: blood. Receptor source: a young woman in good health.

The chain uses TRBV7-9 and TRBJ1-4; weak D call: TRBD1 (6 bases). Looked up from germline, CDR1 is SEHNR and CDR2 is FQNEAQ (reference sequence). The V and J ends lost 8 bases and 7 bases respectively, with 20 bases between them. The CDR3 extends over 15 amino acids. DNA of the CDR3: TGTGCCAGCTCTCCGGGCGGGGGGCCTTTTGAAAAACTGTTTTTT. Residues: CASSPGGGPFEKLFF.

This clone was recorded once. The chain combines TRBV6-5 with TRBJ1-6; 8 nucleotides agree with TRBD1. Germline trimming cut 4 bases from V and 2 bases from J; bases unmatched to any gene: 4. The CDR3 totals 16 residues. Germline CDR1 MNHEY, CDR2 SVGAGI. The CDR3 DNA sequence: TGTGCCAGCAGTTTCCTGGACAGGGCCTATAATTCACCCCTCCACTTT. It specifies CASSFLDRAYNSPLHF.

The CDR3 bases are TGTGCCAGCAGTGAAGGCGTGGGCTCCTACAATGAGCAGTTCTTC. The encoded protein is CASSEGVGSYNEQFF. The J gene is TRBJ2-1, the V gene TRBV2; D not certain. V lost 1 base, J lost 0 bases, and 7 bases lay in between. The germline CDR1 and CDR2 sequences are SNHLY and FYNNEI. The CDR3 is made up of 15 amino acids.

The chain carries TRBV27 and TRBJ1-2; D possibly corresponds to TRBD1 (5 bases). Per the germline V gene, CDR1 is MNHEY and CDR2 is SMNVEV (reference sequence). Trimming took off 3 bases at V and 4 bases at J, with 12 bases between the two ends. The CDR3 is 14 amino acids. For the CDR3, the DNA is TGTGCCAGCAGTTTCACGGGACGGACCTATGGCTACACCTTC. This translates into CASSFTGRTYGYTF.

The chain has TRBV5-4 and TRBJ2-5; weak D call: TRBD2 (6 bases). The CDR3 is 15 residues long. Germline loops: CDR1 SGHNT, CDR2 YYREEE (reference sequence). V lost 4 bases to trimming and J lost 3 bases, with 16 bases between them. The CDR3: CASSLGASSEETQYF. The CDR3 nucleotides are TGTGCCAGCAGCCTCGGGGCTTCTAGCGAAGAGACCCAGTACTTC.

The chain employs TRBV21-1 and TRBJ1-2; the table's D call, TRBD1, has no DNA check behind it. TRBV21-1 is a pseudogene segment. The length of the CDR3 is 12 residues. The CDR3 region is CASSKTGGGYTF. DNA of the CDR3: TGTGCCAGCAGCAAGACAGGGGGCGGCTACACCTTC.

The genes are TRBV18 and TRBJ1-2, with a weak D call TRBD1 (6 bases). Germline assignment: CDR1 KGHSH and CDR2 LQKENI. V gave up 1 base and J gave up 2 bases, with 8 bases separating them. The CDR3 runs 14 residues. In DNA, the CDR3 is TGTGCCAGCTCACCACTAACAGGGAACTATGGCTACACCTTC. It yields the protein CASSPLTGNYGYTF.

The V gene is TRBV6-6, the J gene TRBJ2-7; maybe TRBD1 (5 bases). V shed 4 bases and J shed 1 base, with 14 bases lying between them. This CDR3 spans 15 amino acids. Germline values: CDR1 MNHNY, CDR2 SVGAGI (reference sequence). CDR3 loop: CASSSPDRLSYEQYF. The CDR3 nucleotides are TGTGCCAGCAGTTCCCCCGACAGACTTTCCTACGAGCAGTACTTC.

The rearrangement links TRBV4-1 to TRBJ1-1, with 7 nucleotides matching TRBD1. The J segment lost 4 bases and the V segment lost 0 bases, leaving 14 bases of the junction unmatched. Germline assignment: CDR1 MGHRA and CDR2 YSYEKL. The CDR3 consists of 18 residues. In DNA form, the CDR3 reads TGCGCCAGCAGCCAAGATTCCAGGACAGGTTTAGGGGGCACTGAAGCTTTCTTT. Translating gives CASSQDSRTGLGGTEAFF.

This clone was seen only once. The rearrangement links TRBV11-2 to TRBJ1-5; D is undetermined. CDR1 is SGHAT and CDR2 is FQNNGV in the germline V gene. This CDR3 is 15 amino acids long. Trimming removed 2 bases from V and 3 bases from J, with 11 bases in between. The CDR3 DNA reads as TGTGCCAGCAGCTTAAGTCCCGGAGTCAATCAGCCCCAGCATTTT. This codes for CASSLSPGVNQPQHF.

The rearrangement uses TRBV6-5 and TRBJ2-5; a possible D gene is TRBD1 (6 bases). The CDR3 runs to 14 residues. Trimming stripped 5 bases from V and 1 base from J, with 11 bases between. Germline assignment: CDR1 MNHEY and CDR2 SVGAGI. The CDR3 nucleotides read TGTGCCAGCAGTCGGGGACAAACCCAAGAGACCCAGTACTTC. It specifies CASSRGQTQETQYF.

V gene TRBV5-1 combines with J gene TRBJ1-1; 7 bases are a match to TRBD1. Germline trimming cut 1 base from V and 2 bases from J; bases unmatched to any gene: 5. Germline V lookup: CDR1 SGHRS, CDR2 YFSETQ. This CDR3 is 15 amino acids long. The chain's CDR3 is CASSLQGEGNTEAFF. The CDR3 bases are TGCGCCAGCAGCTTGCAGGGGGAAGGAAACACTGAAGCTTTCTTT.

The rearrangement joins TRBV19 to TRBJ1-2, with D hard to call. Looked up from germline, CDR1 is LNHDA and CDR2 is SQIVND (reference sequence). Trimming cost V 5 bases and J 4 bases, with 8 bases left between them. The CDR3 spans 12 residues. In DNA form, the CDR3 reads TGTGCCAGTAGTCCGAACCGCTATGGCTACACCTTC. Translation gives CASSPNRYGYTF.

The rearrangement links TRBV19 to TRBJ1-1, with 7 bases lining up with TRBD1. The germline V gene has CDR1 LNHDA and CDR2 SQIVND (reference sequence). The V segment lost 4 bases and the J segment 3 bases; nucleotides outside the gene matches: 2. The CDR3 has 13 amino acids. CDR3 protein: CASSNTGDTEAFF. As DNA, the CDR3 is TGTGCCAGTAGTAACACAGGGGACACTGAAGCTTTCTTT.

The chain links TRBV5-4 to TRBJ2-7; weak D call: TRBD2 (7 bases). The CDR3 is made up of 13 amino acids. Germline V lookup: CDR1 SGHNT, CDR2 YYREEE (reference sequence). V lost 0 bases and J 5 bases, leaving 9 bases between the germline ends. The CDR3 DNA sequence: TGTGCCAGCAGCTTGGGGGGGGGCAACGAGCAGTACTTC. Its translation: CASSLGGGNEQYF. Full variable domain (rest looked up from reference TRBV5-4 and TRBJ2-7): ETGVTQSPTHLIKTRGQQVTLRCSSQSGHNTVSWYQQALGQGPQFIFQYYREEENGRGNFPPRFSGLQFPNYSSELNVNALELDDSALYLCASSLGGGNEQYFGPGTRLTVT.

This sequence joins TRBV10-2 and TRBJ2-7; 8 bases fit TRBD1. Germline values: CDR1 WSHSY, CDR2 SAAADI. This CDR3 spans 14 amino acids. With V trimmed by 6 bases and J by 6 bases, 10 bases remained unmatched. The CDR3 sequence is CASRGQGRSGEQYF. CDR3 DNA: TGCGCCAGCAGAGGACAGGGTAGGAGTGGCGAGCAGTACTTC.

J is TRBJ1-1 and V is TRBV9; D is perhaps TRBD1 (6 bases). In germline, CDR1 is SGDLS, CDR2 YYNGEE. Trimming stripped 0 bases from V and 4 bases from J, with 7 bases between. There are 13 residues in the CDR3. The CDR3 DNA is TGTGCCAGCAGCGTAGGGGGGGCCACTGAAGCTTTCTTT. This codes for CASSVGGATEAFF.

The J gene is TRBJ2-6, the V gene TRBV9; 12 bases fit TRBD2. V shed 2 bases, J shed 2 bases, and the junction held 14 bases outside the gene matches. Germline assignment: CDR1 SGDLS and CDR2 YYNGEE. This CDR3 region has 21 residues. The CDR3: CASSVKPDTSGRWAGANVLTF. CDR3 in DNA: TGTGCCAGCAGCGTCAAACCAGACACTAGCGGGAGGTGGGCTGGGGCCAACGTCCTGACTTTC.

As to this clone: Other DNA sequences in the sample encode the same CDR3. The CDR3 sequence: CASSVAGLIYNEQFF. CDR3 coding DNA: TGTGCCAGCAGCGTAGCGGGACTTATCTACAATGAGCAGTTCTTC. V gene TRBV9 combines with J gene TRBJ2-1; tentative D call: TRBD2 (6 bases). The germline CDR1 and CDR2 sequences are SGDLS and YYNGEE. Trimming removed 0 bases at V and 3 bases at J, with 10 bases between. This CDR3 is 15 amino acids long.

The chain recombines TRBV11-2 with TRBJ2-7; TRBD1 matches 8 bases. Germline V gives CDR1 SGHAT, CDR2 FQNNGV. This CDR3 contains 13 residues. V lost 5 bases to trimming and J lost 4 bases; unmatched junction nucleotides: 4. This CDR3 is CASSQGAGYEQYF. As DNA, the CDR3 is TGTGCCAGCAGCCAGGGGGCGGGGTACGAGCAGTACTTC.

This clone occurred a few times. This sequence joins TRBV7-9 and TRBJ2-3; 7 nucleotides align to TRBD2. Germline assignment: CDR1 SEHNR and CDR2 FQNEAQ (reference sequence). V gave up 6 bases and J gave up 3 bases; unmatched junction bases: 6. This CDR3 comprises 14 residues. The CDR3 spells CASRGSGRTDTQYF. The CDR3 coding sequence is TGTGCCAGCAGGGGCTCCGGGAGGACAGATACGCAGTATTTT.

V usage is TRBV19 and J usage is TRBJ1-2; no reliable D call. Germline loops: CDR1 LNHDA, CDR2 SQIVND (reference sequence). V dropped 3 bases and J dropped 5 bases, with 10 bases sitting between them. This CDR3 contains 13 residues. The CDR3 reads CASSMTTAYGYTF. The CDR3 DNA reads TGTGCCAGTAGTATGACCACTGCTTATGGCTACACCTTC.

The chain joins TRBV2 to TRBJ2-7, with 8 nucleotides matching TRBD1. Losses at the gene ends were 0 bases for V and 2 bases for J; bases not matched to a gene: 6. Germline assignment: CDR1 SNHLY and CDR2 FYNNEI. The CDR3 loop spans 16 amino acids. The CDR3 DNA follows: TGTGCCAGCAGTGAAGCTCGGCAGGGGGCGCCCTACGAGCAGTACTTC. Amino acids: CASSEARQGAPYEQYF.

The chain is built from TRBV25-1 and TRBJ1-1, with 9 bases fitting TRBD1. The CDR3 totals 14 residues. The germline V gene encodes CDR1 MGHDK and CDR2 SYGVNS. The J segment lost 7 bases and the V segment lost 0 bases, leaving 3 bases of the junction unmatched. The CDR3 here is CASSEYGQGREAFF. The DNA for the CDR3 is TGTGCCAGCAGTGAATACGGACAGGGGCGTGAAGCTTTCTTT.